The 23 T cell receptor beta chains reported below all come from one sample, sequenced in a study of somatic mutations in cytotoxic T cells in rheumatoid arthritis. Some clones are missing from TCRdb's copy, which holds only in-frame ones; the method was immunoSEQ multiplex PCR. Seen here are tens of thousands of clones, less than 85% observed once, and the top ten hold more than 2.5%. Material: CD8+ T cells sorted from blood. The source is a middle-aged man in good health.

V gene TRBV2 combines with J gene TRBJ1-3; TRBD1 agrees at 7 bases. Germline V gene data show CDR1 as SNHLY and CDR2 as FYNNEI. Trimming removed 10 bases from V and 5 bases from J; junction bases left unmatched: 8. The CDR3 contains 13 residues. Here the CDR3 DNA reads TGTGCCACCGGCGAGGGGGCTAGAAACACCATATATTTT. This gives the protein CATGEGARNTIYF. The full variable domain, with the rest looked up from reference TRBV2 and TRBJ1-3, is EPEVTQTPSHQVTQMGQEVILRCVPISNHLYFYWYRQILGQKVEFLVSFYNNEISEKSEIFDDQFSVERPDGSNFTLKIRSTKLEDSAMYFCATGEGARNTIYFGEGSWLTVV.

Here the CDR3 DNA reads TGTGCCAGCAGCTTGCGGATTCAAGAGACCCAGTACTTC. Translating it yields CASSLRIQETQYF. The V call is TRBV5-4, the J call TRBJ2-5; D uncertain. Germline V gives CDR1 SGHNT, CDR2 YYREEE (reference sequence). This CDR3 is built from 13 residues. V shed 1 base and J shed 2 bases, with 6 bases lying between them.

The gene calls are TRBV18 and TRBJ2-7; D may be TRBD2 (6 bases). Germline CDR1 and CDR2: KGHSH and LQKENI. V was clipped by 8 bases and J by 0 bases, with 11 bases between them. This CDR3 spans 13 amino acids. The CDR3 bases are TGTGCCAGCACCCGGGGGTCCTCCTACGAGCAGTACTTC. Protein product: CASTRGSSYEQYF.

The chain is built from TRBV5-6 and TRBJ1-1; the D gene is possibly TRBD1 (6 bases). Germline V lookup: CDR1 SGHDT, CDR2 YYEEEE. The V gene lost 1 base and the J gene lost 7 bases, with 17 bases spanning the gap. This CDR3 has 15 residues. The DNA of the CDR3 is TGTGCCAGCAGCTTGAGTTACAGGGAGACGGGTGAAGCTTTCTTT. This translates into CASSLSYRETGEAFF.

The chain couples TRBV4-3 to TRBJ2-3; D tentatively fits TRBD1 or TRBD2 (5 bases each). Trimming pared 4 bases from V and 5 bases from J, leaving 10 bases between. The CDR3 totals 13 residues. CDR1 LGHNA and CDR2 YSLEER come from the germline V gene. The CDR3 loop reads CASSLMRGDTQYF. The DNA for the CDR3 is TGCGCCAGCAGCCTTATGAGGGGAGATACGCAGTATTTT.

The genes are TRBV4-2 and TRBJ2-7; D possibly corresponds to TRBD2 (5 bases). Per the germline V gene, CDR1 is LGHNA and CDR2 is YNFKEQ. This CDR3 is 14 amino acids long. V was trimmed by 1 base and J by 2 bases, leaving 9 bases between them. The CDR3 DNA is TGTGCCAGCAGCCAAGCTGCACTAGCCTACGAGCAGTACTTC. This translates into CASSQAALAYEQYF.

The chain joins TRBV14 to TRBJ2-7, with D perhaps assigned TRBD1 or TRBD2 (5 bases each). Trimming left V 7 bases short and J 5 bases short, with 15 bases between. Germline assignment: CDR1 SGHDN and CDR2 FVKESK. The CDR3 runs to 13 residues. The DNA for the CDR3 is TGTGCCAGCAACGGAGGCCGAGGGGACGAGCAGTACTTC. Translating it yields CASNGGRGDEQYF.

The chain employs TRBV5-1 and TRBJ2-7, with 9 bases that match TRBD1. CDR3 length equals 15 residues. V shed 4 bases and J 4 bases; nucleotides not matched to a gene: 9. Germline loops: CDR1 SGHRS, CDR2 YFSETQ. The CDR3 DNA sequence: TGCGCCAGCAGCGAAACAGGGGGCGCCGGGTACGAGCAGTACTTC. Translated, it gives CASSETGGAGYEQYF.

The rearrangement joins TRBV4-1 to TRBJ2-1; the D call may be TRBD1 or TRBD2 (5 bases each). V gave up 6 bases and J gave up 6 bases, with 21 bases separating them. The germline V gene has CDR1 MGHRA and CDR2 YSYEKL. The CDR3 sequence is 16 residues long. The DNA for the CDR3 is TGCGCCAGCAGTTACCACGCTGAGAGGGGCGGCAATGAGCAGTTCTTC. As protein: CASSYHAERGGNEQFF.

The chain links TRBV5-1 to TRBJ2-7; tentatively, D is TRBD1 (6 bases). The V gene's germline CDR1 is SGHRS and CDR2 YFSETQ. Trimming removed 0 bases at V and 3 bases at J, with 13 bases between. There are 15 residues in the CDR3. The CDR3 sequence is CASSLGTEDYYEQYF. The CDR3 region has the DNA TGCGCCAGCAGCTTGGGGACAGAAGACTACTACGAGCAGTACTTC.

This chain links TRBV19 with TRBJ2-7; possible D gene TRBD2, 6 bases. V was pared by 4 bases and J by 3 bases, with 13 bases between. The germline V gene encodes CDR1 LNHDA and CDR2 SQIVND (reference sequence). This CDR3 region has 14 residues. CDR3 nucleotide sequence: TGTGCCAGTAGTACCCGGGACTCCTTCTACGAGCAGTACTTC. Its protein product is CASSTRDSFYEQYF.

J is TRBJ2-3 and V is TRBV7-9; D gene ambiguous. V lost 5 bases and J lost 3, with 18 bases in between. The CDR3 is 16 amino acids. CDR1 and CDR2 from the germline V gene are SEHNR and FQNEAQ (reference sequence). The CDR3 is CASSPPRGLGTDTQYF. The CDR3 DNA follows: TGTGCCAGCAGCCCACCCCGCGGCTTAGGGACAGATACGCAGTATTTT.

The J gene is TRBJ2-2, the V gene TRBV5-1, with 11 bases aligning to TRBD2. Germline loops: CDR1 SGHRS, CDR2 YFSETQ. The CDR3 has 16 amino acids. Unmatched junction bases numbered 5, after V lost 4 bases and J lost 3 bases. CDR3: CASSAGTSGYTGELFF. The DNA for the CDR3 is TGCGCCAGCAGCGCCGGGACTAGCGGTTACACCGGGGAGCTGTTTTTT.

By sample fraction, this clone is medium-sized. The chain employs TRBV19 and TRBJ1-2; D remains unclear. CDR1 and CDR2 (germline): LNHDA, SQIVND (reference sequence). Trimming removed 0 bases at V and 7 bases at J, with 9 bases between. This CDR3 spans 13 amino acids. CDR3 bases: TGTGCCAGTAGTATAGAATACACGAGTGGCTACACCTTC. This gives the protein CASSIEYTSGYTF.

The genes are TRBV29-1 and TRBJ2-7; D call uncertain. V shed 4 bases and J shed 2 bases, with 15 bases lying between them. CDR3 size: 14 residues. The germline V gene has CDR1 SQVTM and CDR2 ANQGSEA. This CDR3 is CSVARAFRTYEQYF. CDR3 nucleotide sequence: TGCAGCGTTGCTAGGGCTTTCCGTACCTACGAGCAGTACTTC.

This rearrangement joins TRBV7-3 to TRBJ2-2; D perhaps matches TRBD2 (6 bases). V gave up 5 bases and J gave up 5 bases, with 15 bases separating them. Germline V gene sequence: CDR1 SGHTA, CDR2 FQGTGA. This CDR3 is built from 15 residues. CDR3 DNA: TGTGCCAGCAGCCTAAGGGGACTTCCGACCGGGGAGCTGTTTTTT. Protein: CASSLRGLPTGELFF.

This rearrangement joins TRBV5-4 to TRBJ1-1; 8 positions match TRBD1. V was pared by 4 bases and J by 6 bases, with 17 bases of the junction left unmatched. CDR1 SGHNT and CDR2 YYREEE come from the germline V gene (reference sequence). This CDR3 contains 17 residues. The CDR3 loop is CASSPSSGDRGLSEAFF. CDR3 coding DNA: TGTGCCAGCAGCCCTAGCTCAGGTGACAGGGGTCTATCTGAAGCTTTCTTT.

Only a few counts were recorded for this clone. The chain couples TRBV27 to TRBJ1-1; 9 nucleotides match TRBD1. Losses at the gene ends were 3 bases for V and 4 bases for J; bases not matched to a gene: 3. Germline CDR1 reads MNHEY; CDR2 reads SMNVEV (reference sequence). The CDR3 contains 14 residues. The CDR3 DNA is TGTGCCAGCAGTTTTCTGACAGGGGGCACTGAAGCTTTCTTT. This codes for CASSFLTGGTEAFF.

The chain couples TRBV29-1 to TRBJ2-3; 10 positions agree with TRBD2. Germline CDR1 SQVTM, CDR2 ANQGSEA. Trimming took 2 bases from V and 0 from J; bases not matched to a gene: 8. CDR3 size: 17 residues. The CDR3 loop is CSVESRTSGSSTDTQYF. The CDR3 DNA follows: TGCAGCGTTGAATCGAGGACTAGCGGATCTAGCACAGATACGCAGTATTTT.

This clone was recorded a few times. The chain uses TRBV27 and TRBJ2-4, with a possible D match to TRBD2 (6 bases). Germline assignment: CDR1 MNHEY and CDR2 SMNVEV (reference sequence). With 6 bases removed from V and 0 bases from J, the gap between germline ends came to 18 bases. This CDR3 has 17 amino acids. The CDR3 loop reads CASRQSTSTTAKNIQYF. The CDR3 DNA reads as TGTGCCAGCAGACAATCTACTAGCACTACAGCCAAAAACATTCAGTACTTC.

This clone was found once. The chain has TRBV7-3 and TRBJ2-3, with a weak D call TRBD2 (5 bases). The CDR3 is made up of 14 amino acids. V was clipped by 1 base and J by 6 bases, with 11 bases between them. Germline V gene sequence: CDR1 SGHTA, CDR2 FQGTGA. CDR3 region: CASSLIVGADTQYF. The CDR3 coding sequence is TGTGCCAGCAGCTTAATCGTGGGAGCGGATACGCAGTATTTT.

This clone was seen only once. The rearrangement uses TRBV5-6 and TRBJ1-2; D is possibly TRBD1 (5 bases). Germline V gene sequence: CDR1 SGHDT, CDR2 YYEEEE. With 0 bases removed from V and 4 bases from J, the gap between germline ends came to 7 bases. The CDR3 is 13 residues long. The DNA for the CDR3 is TGTGCCAGCAGCTTGGCAGGGACCTATGGCTACACCTTC. Protein sequence: CASSLAGTYGYTF.

The V call is TRBV9, the J call TRBJ2-7, with 10 bases lining up with TRBD2. Germline values: CDR1 SGDLS, CDR2 YYNGEE. The CDR3 extends over 15 amino acids. J was trimmed by 6 bases and V by 0 bases; bases with no gene match: 6. CDR3 in DNA: TGTGCCAGCAGCGTAGAGCCGGGACTAGCGATCGAGCAGTACTTC. The encoded protein is CASSVEPGLAIEQYF.